The T cell receptor beta chain described here comes from a study of response to subunit inactivated influenza vaccine. Study results and limitations: The authors proposed limited new T cell recruitment per seasonal influenza vaccination.

TCRdb used MiXCR to reprocess the RT-PCR reads, holding one entry per CDR3 protein. The sample consists of 750,000 to 850,000 distinct CDR3 sequences, about 18% of them appearing once. As for this clonotype: Its cognate antigen is unknown.

The sample in question was PBMCs from blood, obtained more than 4 days after vaccination. This TCR was sampled from a man in his fifties or sixties who received an inactivated influenza vaccine.

The CDR3 spells CSVEDRGTPPYEQYF. The CDR3 nucleotides read TGCAGCGTTGAAGATCGAGGGACTCCTCCCTACGAGCAGTACTTC. The genes are TRBV29-1 and TRBJ2-7; possible D gene TRBD2, 6 bases. The V end was cut by 0 bases, the J end by 2 bases, with 14 bases between. CDR1 is SQVTM and CDR2 is ANQGSEA in the germline V gene. The length of the CDR3 is 15 residues.